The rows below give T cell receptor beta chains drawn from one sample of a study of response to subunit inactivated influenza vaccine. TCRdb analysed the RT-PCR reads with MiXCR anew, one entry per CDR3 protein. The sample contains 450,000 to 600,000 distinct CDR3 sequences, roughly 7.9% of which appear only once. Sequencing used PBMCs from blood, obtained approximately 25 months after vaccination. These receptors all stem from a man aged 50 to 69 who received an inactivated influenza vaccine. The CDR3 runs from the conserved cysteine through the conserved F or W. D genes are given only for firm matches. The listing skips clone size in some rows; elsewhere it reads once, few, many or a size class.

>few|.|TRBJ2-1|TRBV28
CASTSGPPYNEQFF
TGTGCCAGCACAAGCGGGCCCCCTTACAATGAGCAGTTCTTC
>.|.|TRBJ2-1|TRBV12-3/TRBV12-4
CASSLTSFEQFF
TGTGCCAGCAGTTTGACTAGTTTCGAGCAGTTCTTC
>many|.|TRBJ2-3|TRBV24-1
CATSESGVGTDTQYF
TGTGCCACCAGTGAATCAGGCGTGGGCACAGATACGCAGTATTTT
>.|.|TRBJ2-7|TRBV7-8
CASSRAGQGTYEQYF
TGTGCCAGCAGCCGTGCCGGGCAGGGAACCTACGAGCAGTACTTC
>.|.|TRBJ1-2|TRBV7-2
CASSEYRDTSLYGYTF
TGTGCCAGCAGCGAGTACAGGGATACTTCGCTTTATGGCTACACCTTC
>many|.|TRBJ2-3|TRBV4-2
CASSQDTSDTQYF
TGTGCCAGCAGCCAAGATACGAGCGATACGCAGTATTTT
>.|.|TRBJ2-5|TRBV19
CAGQETQYF
TGTGCCGGACAGGAGACCCAGTACTTC
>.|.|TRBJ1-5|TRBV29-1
CSVEDVPNQPQHF
TGCAGCGTTGAAGATGTTCCTAATCAGCCCCAGCATTTT
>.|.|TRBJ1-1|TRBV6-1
CASTTDDDGEAFF
TGTGCCAGCACCACCGATGACGACGGTGAGGCTTTCTTT
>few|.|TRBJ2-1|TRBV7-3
CASSFGQGGFNEQFF
TGTGCCAGCAGCTTTGGCCAGGGAGGTTTCAATGAGCAGTTCTTC
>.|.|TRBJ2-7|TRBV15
CATSRDRSSYEQYF
TGTGCCACCAGCAGAGACAGGAGCTCCTACGAGCAGTACTTC
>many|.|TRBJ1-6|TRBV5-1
CASSSPLHF
TGCGCCAGTTCTTCACCCCTCCACTTT
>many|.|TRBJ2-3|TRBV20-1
CSARPAVGADTQYF
TGCAGTGCTCGGCCGGCGGTGGGGGCAGATACGCAGTATTTT
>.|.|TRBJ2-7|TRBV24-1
CATSGPGQSEQYF
TGTGCCACCAGTGGCCCCGGACAGAGCGAGCAGTACTTC
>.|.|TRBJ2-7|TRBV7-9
CASSPYSQVSYEQYF
TGTGCCAGCAGCCCCTACTCACAGGTCTCCTACGAGCAGTACTTC
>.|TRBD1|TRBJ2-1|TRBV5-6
CASSWGTGGNEQFF
TGTGCCAGCAGCTGGGGGACAGGGGGAAATGAGCAGTTCTTC
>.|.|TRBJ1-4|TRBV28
CASRRGQNEKLFF
TGTGCCAGCAGACGGGGGCAGAATGAAAAACTGTTTTTT
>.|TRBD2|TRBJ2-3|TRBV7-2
CASSWRLAGGLQNTQYF
TGTGCCAGCAGCTGGCGACTAGCGGGGGGGCTCCAAAATACGCAGTATTTT
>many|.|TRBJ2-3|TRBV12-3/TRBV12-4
CASSGGYTQYF
TGTGCCAGCAGTGGGGGATATACGCAGTATTTT
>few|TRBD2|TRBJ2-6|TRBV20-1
CSARTSGGSGANVLTF
TGCAGTGCACGGACTAGCGGAGGCTCTGGGGCCAACGTCCTGACTTTC
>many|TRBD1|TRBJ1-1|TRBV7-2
CASSQGVNTEAFF
TGTGCCAGCAGCCAGGGGGTGAACACTGAAGCTTTCTTT
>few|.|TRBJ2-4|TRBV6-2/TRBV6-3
CASRAPPQRSAKNIQYF
TGTGCCAGCAGGGCACCACCGCAGCGTTCGGCCAAAAACATTCAGTACTTC
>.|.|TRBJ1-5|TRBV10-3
CAISEGGNSNQPQHF
TGTGCCATCAGTGAGGGCGGGAATAGCAATCAGCCCCAGCATTTT
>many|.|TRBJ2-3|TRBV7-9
CASSGGGQRTDTQYF
TGTGCCAGCAGCGGGGGGGGACAGCGCACAGATACGCAGTATTTT
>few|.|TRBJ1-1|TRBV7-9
CASSSIGGLNTEAFF
TGTGCCAGCAGCTCGATAGGGGGGTTGAACACTGAAGCTTTCTTT
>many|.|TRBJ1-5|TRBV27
CASSPTLNQPQHF
TGTGCCAGCAGTCCGACCCTTAATCAGCCCCAGCATTTT
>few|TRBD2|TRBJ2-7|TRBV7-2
CASSPWTSGFYEQYF
TGTGCCAGCAGCCCCTGGACTAGCGGATTCTACGAGCAGTACTTC
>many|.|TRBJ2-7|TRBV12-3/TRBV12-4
CASSPPPTYEQYF
TGTGCCAGCAGTCCCCCCCCGACCTACGAGCAGTACTTC
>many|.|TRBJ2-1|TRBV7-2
CASSTGWGRVKQFF
TGTGCCAGCAGCACAGGGTGGGGCCGGGTAAAGCAGTTCTTC
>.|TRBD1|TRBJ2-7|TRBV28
CASTTGAPTFYEQYF
TGTGCCAGCACAACAGGGGCTCCTACTTTTTACGAGCAGTACTTC
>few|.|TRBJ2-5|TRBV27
CASSPSLRTTQYF
TGTGCCAGCAGTCCTAGCCTCCGAACGACCCAGTACTTC
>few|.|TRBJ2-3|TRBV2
CASSRTEGTDTQYF
TGTGCCAGCAGCCGGACGGAAGGCACAGATACGCAGTATTTT
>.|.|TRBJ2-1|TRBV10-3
CAISEPQDNEQFF
TGTGCCATCAGTGAGCCACAGGACAATGAGCAGTTCTTC
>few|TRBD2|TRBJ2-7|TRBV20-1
CSVLRSGRTYEQYF
TGCAGTGTTCTTCGGAGCGGGAGGACCTACGAGCAGTACTTC
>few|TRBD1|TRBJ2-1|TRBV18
CASSPPWKGQEYNEQFF
TGTGCCAGCTCACCACCGTGGAAGGGACAGGAGTACAATGAGCAGTTCTTC
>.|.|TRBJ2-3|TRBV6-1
CASRGLLSTDTQYF
TGTGCCAGCAGGGGACTGTTAAGCACAGATACGCAGTATTTT
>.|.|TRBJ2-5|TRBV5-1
CASSSRGWETQYF
TGCGCCAGCAGCTCAAGGGGATGGGAGACCCAGTACTTC
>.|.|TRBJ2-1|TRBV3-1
CASSQPRLSYNEQFF
TGTGCCAGCAGCCAACCCAGGCTCTCCTACAATGAGCAGTTCTTC
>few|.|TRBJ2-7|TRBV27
CASTVWTPGIYEQYF
TGTGCCAGCACTGTTTGGACCCCGGGGATTTACGAGCAGTACTTC
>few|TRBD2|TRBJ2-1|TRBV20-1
CSTLAGGMRTVNEQFF
TGCAGTACACTAGCGGGAGGAATGCGGACGGTCAATGAGCAGTTCTTC
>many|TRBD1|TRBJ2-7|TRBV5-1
CASSGTDYEQYF
TGCGCCAGCAGCGGGACAGACTACGAGCAGTACTTC
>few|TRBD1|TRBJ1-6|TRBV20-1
CSARATGVGTPLHF
TGCAGTGCTAGAGCTACAGGGGTCGGGACTCCCCTCCACTTT